This TCR beta chain was sequenced in a study of blood T cells in healthy people across ages. A second PCR of 7 to 11 cycles used a sample-barcoded 5' primer and a J-beta primer mix. Every molecule of cDNA carried a tag from a template-switch adaptor with 12 random nucleotides. TCRdb analysed the 5' RACE reads with MiXCR anew, one entry per CDR3 protein. Among roughly 500,000 distinct CDR3 sequences, 27% were seen once, and the ten largest hold roughly 18%. The CDR3 consists of 17 residues. Germline CDR1 is MNHEY and CDR2 is SVGAGI. The V end lost 4 bases, the J end lost 1 base, and 20 bases lay between the germline ends. Details on this clonotype: Antigen specificity is unknown.

The authors isolated at least 6 million PBMCs per sample. Study-wide results and limits: The study found more naive CD4+ cells and higher diversity in long-lived than aged donors. What prevented conclusive comparison of naive and antigen-experienced cells was that PBMCs were unsorted.

The TCR comes from a woman in her seventies in good health. The sequenced sample was blood. The V call is TRBV6-5, the J call TRBJ2-7, with a tentative D call TRBD1 (5 bases). CDR3 coding DNA: TGTGCCAGCAGTTCAGAGATGGGGCAATATCCTTCCTACGAGCAGTACTTC. Its translation: CASSSEMGQYPSYEQYF.